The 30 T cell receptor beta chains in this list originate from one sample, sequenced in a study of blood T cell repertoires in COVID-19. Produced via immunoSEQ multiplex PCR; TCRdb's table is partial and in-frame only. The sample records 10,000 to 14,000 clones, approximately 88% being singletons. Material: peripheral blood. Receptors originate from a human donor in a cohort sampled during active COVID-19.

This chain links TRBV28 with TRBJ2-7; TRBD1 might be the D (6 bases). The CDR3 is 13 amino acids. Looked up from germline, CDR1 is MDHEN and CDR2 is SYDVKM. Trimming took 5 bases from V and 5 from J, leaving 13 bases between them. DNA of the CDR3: TGTGCCAGCAGTCCCCAGGGGTATCACGAGCAGTACTTC. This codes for CASSPQGYHEQYF.

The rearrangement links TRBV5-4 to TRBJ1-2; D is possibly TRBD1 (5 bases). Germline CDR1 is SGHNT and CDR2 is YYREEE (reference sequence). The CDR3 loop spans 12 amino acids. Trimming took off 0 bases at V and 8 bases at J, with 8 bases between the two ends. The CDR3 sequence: CASSLGGLGYTF. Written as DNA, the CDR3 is TGTGCCAGCAGCTTGGGGGGCCTCGGCTACACCTTC. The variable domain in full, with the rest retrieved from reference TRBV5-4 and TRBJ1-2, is ETGVTQSPTHLIKTRGQQVTLRCSSQSGHNTVSWYQQALGQGPQFIFQYYREEENGRGNFPPRFSGLQFPNYSSELNVNALELDDSALYLCASSLGGLGYTFGSGTRLTVV.

The CDR3 loop reads CASSWTGSYEQYF. CDR3 in DNA: TGTGCCAGTAGTTGGACAGGGAGCTACGAGCAGTACTTC. The chain carries TRBV19 and TRBJ2-7, with TRBD1 matching 8 bases. This CDR3 has 13 residues. J was trimmed by 3 bases and V by 5 bases; bases with no gene match: 3. CDR1 and CDR2 (germline): LNHDA, SQIVND (reference sequence).

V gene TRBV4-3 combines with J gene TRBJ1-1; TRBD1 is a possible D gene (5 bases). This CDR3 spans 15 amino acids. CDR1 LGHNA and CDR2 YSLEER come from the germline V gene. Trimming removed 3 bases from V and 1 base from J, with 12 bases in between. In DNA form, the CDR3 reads TGCGCCAGCAGCCACCCGGGGGGAGGGAACACTGAAGCTTTCTTT. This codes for CASSHPGGGNTEAFF.

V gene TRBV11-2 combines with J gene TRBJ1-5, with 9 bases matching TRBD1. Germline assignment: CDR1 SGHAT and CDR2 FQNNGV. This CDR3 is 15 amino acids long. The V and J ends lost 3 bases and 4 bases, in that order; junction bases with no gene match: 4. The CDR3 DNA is TGTGCCAGCAGCTTGAACAGGGGGCCGAATCAGCCCCAGCATTTT. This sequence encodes CASSLNRGPNQPQHF.

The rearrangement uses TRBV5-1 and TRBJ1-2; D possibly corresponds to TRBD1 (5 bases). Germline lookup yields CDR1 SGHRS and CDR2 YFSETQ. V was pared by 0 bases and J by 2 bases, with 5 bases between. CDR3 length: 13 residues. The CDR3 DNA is TGCGCCAGCAGCTTGGAGGGGAACTATGGCTACACCTTC. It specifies CASSLEGNYGYTF.

This CDR3 reads CASSQEQQFNEKLFF. For the CDR3, the DNA is TGCGCCAGCAGCCAAGAACAGCAGTTTAATGAAAAACTGTTTTTT. The rearrangement joins TRBV4-3 to TRBJ1-4; D is unclear. CDR3 length: 15 residues. The germline V gene has CDR1 LGHNA and CDR2 YSLEER. The ends were cut back, 0 bases at V and 4 bases at J, with 9 bases in the middle.

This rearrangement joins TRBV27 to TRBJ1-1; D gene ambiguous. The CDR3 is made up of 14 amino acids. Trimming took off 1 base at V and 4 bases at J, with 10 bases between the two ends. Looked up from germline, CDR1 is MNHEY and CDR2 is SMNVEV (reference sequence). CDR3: CASSLWARSTEAFF. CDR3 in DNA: TGTGCCAGCAGTTTATGGGCACGAAGCACTGAAGCTTTCTTT.

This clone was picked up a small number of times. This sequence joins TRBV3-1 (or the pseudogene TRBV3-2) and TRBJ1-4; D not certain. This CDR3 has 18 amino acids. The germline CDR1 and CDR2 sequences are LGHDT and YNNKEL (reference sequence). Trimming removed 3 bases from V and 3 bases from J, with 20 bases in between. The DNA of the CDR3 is TGTGCCAGCAGCCATCTCACCCGCCCCCGCAGATCTAATGAAAAACTGTTTTTT. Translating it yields CASSHLTRPRRSNEKLFF.

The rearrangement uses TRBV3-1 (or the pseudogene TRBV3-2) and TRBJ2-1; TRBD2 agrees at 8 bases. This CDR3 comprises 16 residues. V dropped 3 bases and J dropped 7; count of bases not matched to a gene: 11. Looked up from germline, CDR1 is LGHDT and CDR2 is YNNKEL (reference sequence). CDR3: CASSQRTSRPENEQFF. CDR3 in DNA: TGTGCCAGCAGCCAGAGGACTAGCCGGCCGGAAAATGAGCAGTTCTTC.

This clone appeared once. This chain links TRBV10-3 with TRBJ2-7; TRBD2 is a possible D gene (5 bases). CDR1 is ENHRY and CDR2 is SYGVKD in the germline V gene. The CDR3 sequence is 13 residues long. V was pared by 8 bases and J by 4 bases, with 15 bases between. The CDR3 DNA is TGTGCCATCGGATCCACGCGGAGGTACGAGCAGTACTTC. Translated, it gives CAIGSTRRYEQYF.

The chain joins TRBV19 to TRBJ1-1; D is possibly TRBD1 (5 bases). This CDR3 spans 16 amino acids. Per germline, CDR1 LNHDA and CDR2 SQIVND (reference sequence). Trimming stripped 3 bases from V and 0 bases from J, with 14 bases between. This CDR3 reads CASSIGVGGLNTEAFF. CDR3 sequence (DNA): TGTGCCAGTAGTATCGGGGTTGGGGGGTTGAACACTGAAGCTTTCTTT.

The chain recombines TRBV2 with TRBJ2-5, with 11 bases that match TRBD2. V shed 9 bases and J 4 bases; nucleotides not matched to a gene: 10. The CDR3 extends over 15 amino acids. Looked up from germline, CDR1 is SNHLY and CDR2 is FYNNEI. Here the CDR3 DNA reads TGTGCCAGTAGGCGTAGCGGGGGGGCAGGAGAGACCCAGTACTTC. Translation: CASRRSGGAGETQYF. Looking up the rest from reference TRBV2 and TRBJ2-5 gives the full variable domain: EPEVTQTPSHQVTQMGQEVILRCVPISNHLYFYWYRQILGQKVEFLVSFYNNEISEKSEIFDDQFSVERPDGSNFTLKIRSTKLEDSAMYFCASRRSGGAGETQYFGPGTRLLVL.

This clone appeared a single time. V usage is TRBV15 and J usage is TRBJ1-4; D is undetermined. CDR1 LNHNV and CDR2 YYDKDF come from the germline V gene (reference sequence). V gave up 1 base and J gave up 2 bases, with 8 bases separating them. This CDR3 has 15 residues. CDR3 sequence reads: CATSRGLQTNEKLFF. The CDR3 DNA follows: TGTGCCACCAGCAGAGGTCTCCAGACTAATGAAAAACTGTTTTTT.

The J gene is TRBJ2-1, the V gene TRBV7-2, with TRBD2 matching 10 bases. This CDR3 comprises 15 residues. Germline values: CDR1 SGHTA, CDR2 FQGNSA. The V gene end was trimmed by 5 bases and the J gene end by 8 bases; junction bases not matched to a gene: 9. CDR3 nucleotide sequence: TGTGCCAGCAGCAGCGGGGGGGCCTCCTTGGATGAGCAGTTCTTC. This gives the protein CASSSGGASLDEQFF.

CDR3 sequence: CSAVVNEQFF. As DNA, the CDR3 is TGCAGTGCGGTAGTCAATGAGCAGTTCTTC. This chain uses TRBV20-1 with TRBJ2-1; D not resolved. The CDR3 covers 10 residues. Germline V CDR1 and CDR2: DFQATT, SNEGSKA (reference sequence). Deletions cut 6 bases from V and 6 bases from J, with 6 bases between.

CDR3 protein: CATSDPGGSSGNTIYF. The DNA for the CDR3 is TGTGCCACCAGTGACCCAGGGGGGAGCTCTGGAAACACCATATATTTT. The V and J genes are TRBV24-1 and TRBJ1-3; TRBD1 aligns across 7 bases. The CDR3 is 16 amino acids. Germline values: CDR1 KGHDR, CDR2 SFDVKD. V shed 4 bases, J shed 0 bases, and the junction held 5 bases outside the gene matches.

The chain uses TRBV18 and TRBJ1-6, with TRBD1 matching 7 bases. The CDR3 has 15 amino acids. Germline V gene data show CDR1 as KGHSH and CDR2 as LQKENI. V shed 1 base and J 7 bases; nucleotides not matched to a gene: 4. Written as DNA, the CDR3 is TGTGCCAGCTCACCACTCGGGACAGCGAATTCACCCCTCCACTTT. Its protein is CASSPLGTANSPLHF.

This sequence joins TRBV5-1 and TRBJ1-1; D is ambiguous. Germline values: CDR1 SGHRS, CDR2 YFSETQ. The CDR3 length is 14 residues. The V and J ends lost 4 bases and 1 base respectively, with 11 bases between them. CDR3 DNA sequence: TGCGCCAGCAGCCGACGCCGGGAGAACACTGAAGCTTTCTTT. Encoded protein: CASSRRRENTEAFF.

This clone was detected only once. DNA for the CDR3: TGCGCCAGCAGCCAAGAGGTGAGCGGGGAGCTGTTTTTT. It encodes CASSQEVSGELFF. J is TRBJ2-2 and V is TRBV4-1, with D unclear. The CDR3 spans 13 residues. V lost 0 bases to trimming and J lost 7 bases, with 6 bases between them. Germline lookup yields CDR1 MGHRA and CDR2 YSYEKL.

The CDR3 region is CAWSERVGGYTF. The CDR3, as DNA: TGTGCCTGGAGTGAGAGGGTCGGAGGCTACACCTTC. V is TRBV30 and J is TRBJ1-2; the D is unclear. V was trimmed by 1 base and J by 8 bases, leaving 11 bases between them. Germline V gene lookup returns CDR1 GTSNPN and CDR2 SVGIG (reference sequence). This CDR3 spans 12 amino acids.

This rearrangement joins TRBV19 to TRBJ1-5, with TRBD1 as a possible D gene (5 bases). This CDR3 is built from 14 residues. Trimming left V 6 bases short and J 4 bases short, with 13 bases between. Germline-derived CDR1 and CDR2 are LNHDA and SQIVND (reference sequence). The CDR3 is CASRYSRANQPQHF. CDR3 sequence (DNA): TGTGCCAGTAGATACAGCAGGGCTAATCAGCCCCAGCATTTT.

The DNA for the CDR3 is TGTGCCAGTAGTATTTCAGGTAGACGGATCGAGCAGTACTTC. The encoded protein is CASSISGRRIEQYF. J is TRBJ2-7 and V is TRBV19; D is ambiguous. The germline gives CDR1 LNHDA, CDR2 SQIVND (reference sequence). This CDR3 has 14 amino acids. V lost 3 bases, J lost 6 bases, and 15 bases lay in between.

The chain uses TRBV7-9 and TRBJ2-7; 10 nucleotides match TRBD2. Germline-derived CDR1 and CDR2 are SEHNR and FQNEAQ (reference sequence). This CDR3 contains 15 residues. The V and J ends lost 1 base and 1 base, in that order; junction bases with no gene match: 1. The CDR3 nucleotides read TGTGCCAGCAGCTTAGGTAGCGGGGGGTCCTACGAGCAGTACTTC. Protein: CASSLGSGGSYEQYF.

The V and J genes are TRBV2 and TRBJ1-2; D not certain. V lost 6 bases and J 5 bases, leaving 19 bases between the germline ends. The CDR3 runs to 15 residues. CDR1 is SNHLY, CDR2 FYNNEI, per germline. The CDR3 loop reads CASREGPPLRYGYTF. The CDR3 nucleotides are TGTGCCAGCAGAGAGGGCCCGCCCCTACGGTATGGCTACACCTTC.

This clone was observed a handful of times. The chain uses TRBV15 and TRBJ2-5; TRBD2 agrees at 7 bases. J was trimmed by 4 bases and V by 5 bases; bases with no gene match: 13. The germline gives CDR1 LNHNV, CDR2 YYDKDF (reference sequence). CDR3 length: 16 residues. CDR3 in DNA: TGTGCCACCAGCCGTTACCCCCGGGGGGTAGGAGAGACCCAGTACTTC. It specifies CATSRYPRGVGETQYF.

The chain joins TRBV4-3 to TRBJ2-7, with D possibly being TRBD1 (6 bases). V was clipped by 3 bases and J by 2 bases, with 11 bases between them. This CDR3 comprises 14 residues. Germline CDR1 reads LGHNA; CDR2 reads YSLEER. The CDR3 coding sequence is TGCGCCAGCAGCCAGGGGGCGGCCCCCTACGAGCAGTACTTC. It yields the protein CASSQGAAPYEQYF.

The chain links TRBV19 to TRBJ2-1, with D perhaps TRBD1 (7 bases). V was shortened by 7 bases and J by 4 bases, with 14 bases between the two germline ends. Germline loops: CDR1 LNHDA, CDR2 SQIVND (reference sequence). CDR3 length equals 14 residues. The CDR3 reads CASTAGGSYNEQFF. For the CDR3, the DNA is TGTGCCAGTACCGCAGGGGGGTCATACAATGAGCAGTTCTTC.

In DNA form, the CDR3 reads TGTGCCAGCAGCGAGGGACTAGCGGGGGAAGCTGAGCAGTTCTTC. Amino acids: CASSEGLAGEAEQFF. The chain joins TRBV9 to TRBJ2-1, with 14 bases aligning to TRBD2. The germline gives CDR1 SGDLS, CDR2 YYNGEE. The V segment lost 3 bases and the J segment 9 bases; nucleotides outside the gene matches: 5. This CDR3 is 15 amino acids long.

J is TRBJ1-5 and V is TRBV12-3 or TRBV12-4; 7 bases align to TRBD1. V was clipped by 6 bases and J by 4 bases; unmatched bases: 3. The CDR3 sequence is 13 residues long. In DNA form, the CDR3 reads TGTGCCAGCAGCGGGACAGCTAATCAGCCCCAGCATTTT. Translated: CASSGTANQPQHF.